The 18 T cell receptor beta chains presented below share a single source sample, sequenced in a study of blood T cell repertoires in COVID-19. Only in-frame clones appear in the TCRdb table, and some are missing; sequencing was by immunoSEQ multiplex PCR. Of over 150,000 clones in the sample, approximately 88% were seen once. The specimen sequenced was PBMCs or T cells enriched from blood (not recorded which). Receptors originate from a woman between 18 and 29 years old who had recovered from COVID-19.

This clone was seen more than once but under ten times. The V and J genes are TRBV19 and TRBJ1-1; weak D call: TRBD1 (5 bases). CDR3 length: 16 residues. The germline V and J ends were trimmed by 9 bases and 4 bases, with 24 bases remaining between them. Germline V gene sequence: CDR1 LNHDA, CDR2 SQIVND (reference sequence). This chain's CDR3 is CASQGTFGVQGTEAFF. The DNA for the CDR3 is TGTGCCAGCCAAGGCACCTTTGGGGTTCAGGGCACTGAAGCTTTCTTT.

This sequence joins TRBV6-2 or TRBV6-3 and TRBJ1-6, with TRBD1 as a possible D gene (5 bases). The CDR3 contains 16 residues. Deletions cut 1 base from V and 7 bases from J, with 14 bases between. Germline V gives CDR1 MNHEY, CDR2 SVGEGT. CDR3 sequence (DNA): TGTGCCAGCAGTTACTTCAGGGCATTGGAGAATTCACCCCTCCACTTT. Translation gives CASSYFRALENSPLHF.

This clone came up once. The genes are TRBV19 and TRBJ1-4; D gene ambiguous. The ends were cut back, 9 bases at V and 10 bases at J, with 15 bases in the middle. The germline CDR1 and CDR2 sequences are LNHDA and SQIVND (reference sequence). This CDR3 has 12 amino acids. The CDR3 region is CASLQEGGKLFF. The DNA of the CDR3 is TGTGCCAGCCTTCAGGAAGGTGGAAAACTGTTTTTT.

J is TRBJ1-1 and V is TRBV7-2; D gene uncertain. Deletions cut 5 bases from V and 4 bases from J, with 11 bases between. Germline V gives CDR1 SGHTA, CDR2 FQGNSA. CDR3 length equals 13 residues. The CDR3 here is CASSRGQATEAFF. CDR3 nucleotide sequence: TGTGCCAGCAGCCGAGGGCAGGCCACTGAAGCTTTCTTT.

In DNA form, the CDR3 reads TGTGCCAGCAGCCCCAGGATCGGCTCCAATGGGGCCAACGTCCTGACTTTC. Encoded protein: CASSPRIGSNGANVLTF. The chain carries TRBV28 and TRBJ2-6; D remains unclear. The CDR3 is 17 amino acids. CDR1 is MDHEN and CDR2 is SYDVKM in the germline V gene. Trimming cost V 6 bases and J 3 bases, with 18 bases left between them.

This clone was observed a single time. This rearrangement joins TRBV7-2 to TRBJ2-1; 10 bases fit TRBD1. V gave up 0 bases and J gave up 7 bases; unmatched junction bases: 6. The CDR3 extends over 16 amino acids. Germline V CDR1 and CDR2: SGHTA, FQGNSA. The CDR3 nucleotides read TGTGCCAGCAGCTTAGCTGGGACAGGGGTCTCTAATGAGCAGTTCTTC. It translates to CASSLAGTGVSNEQFF.

The V and J genes are TRBV2 and TRBJ2-7; 10 bases align to TRBD2. The germline V gene encodes CDR1 SNHLY and CDR2 FYNNEI. V lost 7 bases and J lost 1; bases outside the gene matches: 7. This CDR3 has 15 residues. CDR3 region: CASTYGTSASYEQYF. For the CDR3, the DNA is TGTGCCAGCACTTATGGGACTAGCGCTTCCTACGAGCAGTACTTC.

This clone came up a few times. This chain joins TRBV9 and TRBJ1-6, with D possibly matching TRBD1 (6 bases). V lost 1 base to trimming and J lost 5 bases, with 10 bases between them. The germline V gene has CDR1 SGDLS and CDR2 YYNGEE. This CDR3 is built from 15 residues. The CDR3 here is CASSVQGRNNSPLHF. CDR3 in DNA: TGTGCCAGCAGCGTACAGGGGCGCAATAATTCACCCCTCCACTTT.

The rearrangement uses TRBV20-1 and TRBJ1-5, with D perhaps TRBD1 (5 bases). CDR3 length: 17 residues. The germline V and J ends were trimmed by 3 bases and 2 bases, with 20 bases remaining between them. Germline-derived CDR1 and CDR2 are DFQATT and SNEGSKA (reference sequence). The CDR3 DNA follows: TGCAGTGCTAGTAGGTTCGTTGGGGGGTCGGGCAATCAGCCCCAGCATTTT. This encodes CSASRFVGGSGNQPQHF.

This sequence joins TRBV6-5 and TRBJ2-1, with 13 bases aligning to TRBD2. Per the germline V gene, CDR1 is MNHEY and CDR2 is SVGAGI. This CDR3 contains 16 residues. Unmatched junction bases numbered 10, after V lost 4 bases and J lost 10 bases. CDR3 sequence reads: CASSSRTSGGAGEQFF. The CDR3 DNA follows: TGTGCCAGCAGTTCTAGAACTAGCGGGGGGGCTGGGGAGCAGTTCTTC.

The CDR3 here is CASSVRVPSRHEQYF. CDR3 DNA sequence: TGTGCCAGCTCGGTGCGCGTTCCTTCGAGGCACGAGCAGTACTTC. The chain uses TRBV7-2 and TRBJ2-7; D not certain. V lost 8 bases, J lost 5 bases, and 22 bases lay in between. The CDR3 sequence is 15 residues long. From germline, CDR1 is SGHTA and CDR2 FQGNSA.

This sequence joins TRBV29-1 and TRBJ1-2, with D tentatively TRBD1 (6 bases). V dropped 1 base and J dropped 7 bases, with 19 bases sitting between them. Germline-derived CDR1 and CDR2 are SQVTM and ANQGSEA. This CDR3 spans 15 amino acids. DNA of the CDR3: TGCAGCGTTGAAGGGTTGAGTTTGGGACAAGCTGGCTACACCTTC. Translated, it gives CSVEGLSLGQAGYTF. Full variable domain (missing parts from reference TRBV29-1 and TRBJ1-2): SAVISQKPSRDICQRGTSLTIQCQVDSQVTMMFWYRQQPGQSLTLIATANQGSEATYESGFVIDKFPISRPNLTFSTLTVSNMSPEDSSIYLCSVEGLSLGQAGYTFGSGTRLTVV.

The chain uses TRBV28 and TRBJ1-6; D call uncertain. V lost 6 bases, J lost 7 bases, and 19 bases lay in between. Germline V gives CDR1 MDHEN, CDR2 SYDVKM. This CDR3 spans 16 amino acids. The CDR3 DNA is TGTGCCAGCAGCTGGCGGGATACAACGGGGAATTCACCCCTCCACTTT. Translation gives CASSWRDTTGNSPLHF.

V usage is TRBV28 and J usage is TRBJ1-1; TRBD1 might be the D (5 bases). Germline V gives CDR1 MDHEN, CDR2 SYDVKM. The V gene lost 3 bases and the J gene lost 12 bases, with 14 bases spanning the gap. This CDR3 contains 12 residues. CDR3 region: CASSFSGQKTFF. The CDR3 bases are TGTGCCAGCAGTTTTTCAGGACAAAAGACTTTCTTT.

The chain has TRBV6-5 and TRBJ2-7; D gene ambiguous. V was shortened by 2 bases and J by 3 bases, with 8 bases between the two germline ends. The CDR3 is made up of 13 amino acids. Germline V lookup: CDR1 MNHEY, CDR2 SVGAGI. The CDR3 loop reads CASSYGPGYEQYF. In DNA, the CDR3 is TGTGCCAGCAGTTACGGTCCAGGCTACGAGCAGTACTTC.

A single count supports this clone. The chain combines TRBV30 with TRBJ1-2, with D hard to call. The V gene's germline CDR1 is GTSNPN and CDR2 SVGIG (reference sequence). The length of the CDR3 is 10 residues. Trimming left V 6 bases short and J 2 bases short, with 4 bases between. CDR3 nucleotide sequence: TGTGCCTGCGAGAACTATGGCTACACCTTC. Protein: CACENYGYTF. The whole variable domain, filled in from reference TRBV30 and TRBJ1-2, reads SQTIHQWPATLVQPVGSPLSLECTVEGTSNPNLYWYRQAAGRGLQLLFYSVGIGQISSEVPQNLSASRPQDRQFILSSKKLLLSDSGFYLCACENYGYTFGSGTRLTVV.

V usage is TRBV6-6 and J usage is TRBJ2-2, with 7 bases identical to TRBD1. The CDR3 extends over 15 amino acids. With V trimmed by 8 bases and J by 1 base, 7 bases remained unmatched. CDR1 is MNHNY, CDR2 SVGAGI, per germline (reference sequence). The CDR3: CASGLRQGNTGELFF. In nucleotides, the CDR3 is TGTGCCAGCGGCTTAAGACAGGGGAACACCGGGGAGCTGTTTTTT.

In its sample, this clone was seen a few times. The CDR3 DNA reads TGTGCCAGCAGACCAGGGGGCAGGACTGAAGCTTTCTTT. This gives the protein CASRPGGRTEAFF. The J gene is TRBJ1-1, the V gene TRBV28; 8 bases agree with TRBD1. Germline V gives CDR1 MDHEN, CDR2 SYDVKM. The CDR3 consists of 13 residues. The J segment lost 5 bases and the V segment lost 6 bases, leaving 5 bases of the junction unmatched. Using reference TRBV28 and TRBJ1-1 for the parts outside the CDR3, the full variable domain is DVKVTQSSRYLVKRTGEKVFLECVQDMDHENMFWYRQDPGLGLRLIYFSYDVKMKEKGDIPEGYSVSREKKERFSLILESASTNQTSMYLCASRPGGRTEAFFGQGTRLTVV.